What follows are 14 T cell receptor beta chains derived from one specimen sequenced in a study of blood T cell repertoires in COVID-19. TCRdb keeps only in-frame clones here, not all; method: immunoSEQ multiplex PCR. The table has tens of thousands of clones, over 75% seen once; the top ten hold about 15%. Input material: peripheral blood. These TCRs come from a human donor in a cohort sampled during active COVID-19.

This chain joins TRBV7-9 and TRBJ2-5; TRBD1 might be the D (5 bases). The CDR3 spans 16 residues. Trimming left V 1 base short and J 1 base short, with 13 bases between. CDR1 and CDR2 (germline): SEHNR, FQNEAQ (reference sequence). The CDR3 spells CASSLGRQITQETQYF. The DNA of the CDR3 is TGTGCCAGCAGCTTAGGCCGACAGATTACCCAAGAGACCCAGTACTTC.

The V and J genes are TRBV6-6 and TRBJ2-1; D unresolved. Germline lookup yields CDR1 MNHNY and CDR2 SVGAGI (reference sequence). The length of the CDR3 is 14 residues. Trimming took off 2 bases at V and 4 bases at J, with 9 bases between the two ends. The CDR3 coding sequence is TGTGCCAGCAGTTACGGGCAAATATACAATGAGCAGTTCTTC. Protein product: CASSYGQIYNEQFF.

J is TRBJ2-7 and V is TRBV5-1, with a weak D call TRBD2 (5 bases). The CDR3 length is 14 residues. Trimming removed 4 bases from V and 5 bases from J, with 16 bases in between. CDR1 and CDR2 from the germline V gene are SGHRS and YFSETQ. The CDR3 DNA reads as TGCGCCAGCAGCCACGGCCGGGGAACAAACGAGCAGTACTTC. This translates into CASSHGRGTNEQYF.

The chain uses TRBV6-4 and TRBJ2-3; 8 bases align to TRBD1. CDR3 length: 13 amino acids. V shed 9 bases and J 3 bases; nucleotides not matched to a gene: 5. Germline lookup yields CDR1 MRHNA and CDR2 SNTAGT. CDR3 DNA: TGTGCCAGGGCGACAGGGGAGACAGATACGCAGTATTTT. This translates into CARATGETDTQYF.

The gene calls are TRBV4-3 and TRBJ2-3; 11 bases match TRBD2. The CDR3 has 19 amino acids. Germline V gene lookup returns CDR1 LGHNA and CDR2 YSLEER. V was clipped by 0 bases and J by 1 base; unmatched bases: 9. The CDR3 DNA is TGCGCCAGCAGCCAAGATTTAGCGGGGGGGCCGTGGGGCACAGATACGCAGTATTTT. It is translated as CASSQDLAGGPWGTDTQYF.

This clone has just one count. This chain uses TRBV19 with TRBJ1-4; tentatively, D is TRBD1 (5 bases). This CDR3 is 16 amino acids long. The V end lost 4 bases, the J end lost 4 bases, and 16 bases lay between the germline ends. Germline CDR1 and CDR2: LNHDA and SQIVND (reference sequence). The CDR3 DNA follows: TGTGCCAGTAGTAGGGTTTCGACAGCTAATAATGAAAAACTGTTTTTT. It codes for CASSRVSTANNEKLFF.

The rearrangement joins TRBV6-5 to TRBJ1-1; unclear D gene. Between the trimmed V and J ends, which lost 7 bases and 1 base, there was a span of 10 bases. Germline values: CDR1 MNHEY, CDR2 SVGAGI. The CDR3 loop spans 13 amino acids. This CDR3 is CASTSVANTEAFF. In DNA, the CDR3 is TGTGCCAGCACTTCGGTAGCGAACACTGAAGCTTTCTTT.

The chain combines TRBV5-1 with TRBJ1-6, with unresolved D. Germline CDR1 and CDR2: SGHRS and YFSETQ. This CDR3 has 13 residues. The germline V and J ends were trimmed by 7 bases and 7 bases, with 12 bases remaining between them. CDR3 residues: CASRRLENSPLHF. The CDR3 nucleotides are TGCGCCAGCCGACGATTGGAGAATTCACCCCTCCACTTT.

V usage is TRBV5-4 and J usage is TRBJ2-1; TRBD2 might be the D (6 bases). CDR3 length: 14 residues. The ends were cut back, 4 bases at V and 0 bases at J, with 8 bases in the middle. Germline assignment: CDR1 SGHNT and CDR2 YYREEE (reference sequence). CDR3 sequence (DNA): TGTGCCAGCAGCGGGGGAGGCTCCTACAATGAGCAGTTCTTC. This gives the protein CASSGGGSYNEQFF.

With respect to this clone: Additional DNA sequences in this sample encode the identical CDR3. The chain employs TRBV6-5 and TRBJ1-5; 8 bases match TRBD1. Trimming removed 2 bases from V and 7 bases from J; junction bases left unmatched: 4. This CDR3 is built from 14 residues. CDR1 is MNHEY, CDR2 SVGAGI, per germline. The CDR3 region is CASSYSRTGQPQHF. In nucleotides, the CDR3 is TGTGCCAGCAGTTACAGTAGGACAGGGCAGCCCCAGCATTTT.

This clone was observed a single time. This chain links TRBV19 with TRBJ2-7, with a tentative D call TRBD1 (5 bases). The V gene lost 1 base and the J gene lost 1 base, with 8 bases spanning the gap. The CDR3 extends over 14 amino acids. Germline V gene sequence: CDR1 LNHDA, CDR2 SQIVND (reference sequence). In nucleotides, the CDR3 is TGTGCCAGTAGTATAGGGCAGGGTTCCTACGAGCAGTACTTC. Its protein is CASSIGQGSYEQYF.

J is TRBJ2-7 and V is TRBV19, with D tentatively TRBD2 (5 bases). CDR3 size: 12 residues. Trimming removed 6 bases at V and 3 bases at J, with 9 bases between. The germline CDR1 and CDR2 sequences are LNHDA and SQIVND (reference sequence). The CDR3 spells CASSRDNYEQYF. The DNA for the CDR3 is TGTGCCAGTAGCCGGGATAACTACGAGCAGTACTTC.

The rearrangement uses TRBV28 and TRBJ1-1, with D tentatively TRBD1 (6 bases). Germline CDR1 MDHEN, CDR2 SYDVKM. There are 13 residues in the CDR3. With 3 bases removed from V and 1 base from J, the gap between germline ends came to 6 bases. The CDR3, as DNA: TGTGCCAGCAGTTTGGGGGCGAACACTGAAGCTTTCTTT. This codes for CASSLGANTEAFF.

This clone was seen once. This chain uses TRBV5-4 with TRBJ1-2; 7 nucleotides align to TRBD1. CDR1 and CDR2 from the germline V gene are SGHNT and YYREEE (reference sequence). The CDR3 consists of 14 residues. J gave up 0 bases and V 1 base, and 0 bases lay outside the gene matches. The CDR3 is CASSLQGANYGYTF. The DNA of the CDR3 is TGTGCCAGCAGCTTGCAGGGGGCTAACTATGGCTACACCTTC.